These 18 T cell receptor delta chains came from one sample sequenced in a study of gamma-delta chains in newborns, infants, children. TCRdb reran clone calling via CATT on the reads. The profile covers thousands of delta-chain clones, with 1.5% to 2.5% appearing a single time and approximately 12% taken by the ten largest. The sequencing sample was made of blood. The receptors come from a child who was a newborn, infant or young child, either healthy, febrile or measles-vaccinated (not recorded which).

Concerning this clone: The TCRdb record carries a much larger clone's protein, which differs from this DNA's translation at residue 11; a read error is the likely cause, and the protein listed here is the DNA translation. This chain links TRDV2 with TRDJ3, with 7 bases lining up with TRDD3. The length of the CDR3 is 18 residues. Germline lookup yields CDR1 GEAIGNYY and CDR2 EKD. CDR3 in DNA: TGTGCCTGTGACACCGGGGGATGGAGCTCCCGGGACACCCGACAGATGTTTTTC. Amino acid sequence: CACDTGGWSSRDTRQMFF.

The V and J genes are TRDV2 and TRDJ3, with TRDD3 matching over 7 bases. The CDR3 runs 19 residues. Germline CDR1 and CDR2: GEAIGNYY and EKD. V lost 1 base, J lost 0 bases, and 8 bases stayed unmatched. CDR3 protein: CACDTVWGSSSWDTRQMFF. CDR3 in DNA: TGTGCCTGTGACACGGTCTGGGGGTCGAGCTCCTGGGACACCCGACAGATGTTTTTC.

This clone showed up just a few times. The protein recorded in TCRdb matches a much larger clone and deviates from this DNA's translation at residue 13, suggesting a read error; the protein here is obtained by translating the DNA. The J gene is TRDJ3, the V gene TRDV2; 12 bases line up with TRDD3. Germline V gene sequence: CDR1 GEAIGNYY, CDR2 EKD. CDR3 length: 19 amino acids. CDR3 residues: CACDHVLGDTSWGTRQMFF. The DNA for the CDR3 is TGTGCCTGTGACCATGTACTGGGGGATACCTCCTGGGGCACCCGACAGATGTTTTTC.

Remarks on this clone: Only one base separates this from a far larger clonotype, so it likely reflects a read error. This specimen includes other DNA sequences encoding the same CDR3. This CDR3 reads CACDHVLGDTSSWDTRQMFF. The CDR3 region has the DNA TGTGCCTGTGATCACGTACTGGGGGATACGAGCTCCTGGGACACCCGACAGATGTTTTTC. The V and J genes are TRDV2 and TRDJ3; 13 bases are a match to TRDD3. Germline-derived CDR1 and CDR2 are GEAIGNYY and EKD. The ends lost 4 bases at V and 0 bases at J; junction bases unmatched: 8. This CDR3 comprises 20 residues.

Of note for this clone: A much more abundant neighbour one base away suggests this may be a read error. This sequence joins TRDV2 and TRDJ3; 9 bases line up with TRDD3. The CDR3 loop spans 21 amino acids. The germline V gene has CDR1 GEAIGNYY and CDR2 EKD. The DNA for the CDR3 is TGTGCCCGTGACAGTTGGGTACTGGGGGACCCCAGCTCCTGGGACACCCGACAGATGTTTTTC. Residues: CARDSWVLGDPSSWDTRQMFF.

In its sample, this clone ranks as medium-sized (0.01 to 0.1%). A far larger clone is just one base off, so this is likely a read error. This rearrangement joins TRDV2 to TRDJ2; TRDD3 agrees at 8 bases. Germline trimming cut 3 bases from V and 5 bases from J; bases unmatched to any gene: 4. The CDR3 runs 14 residues. Germline-derived CDR1 and CDR2 are GEAIGNYY and EKD. Written as DNA, the CDR3 is TGTGCCTGTGACGTACTGGGGGCTACAGCACAACTCTTCTTT. Amino acid sequence: CACDVLGATAQLFF.

This clone appeared many times. Given a much more abundant clone one base away, this may be a read error. Within the sample, other DNA sequences also encode this same CDR3. The rearrangement joins TRDV2 to TRDJ3; 10 bases agree with TRDD3. Germline CDR1 is GEAIGNYY and CDR2 is EKD. This CDR3 is 18 amino acids long. The CDR3 loop is CACDTGGYASWDTRQMFF. CDR3 nucleotides: TGTGCTTGTGACACCGGGGGATACGCCTCCTGGGACACCCGACAGATGTTTTTC.

This clone showed up just a few times. Since a much larger clone is just one base distant, this may be a read error. The same CDR3 arises from other DNA sequences in this sample as well. The chain is built from TRDV2 and TRDJ2; 12 bases fit TRDD3. Germline V lookup: CDR1 GEAIGNYY, CDR2 EKD. The CDR3 covers 15 residues. The CDR3 loop is CACDTGGYLTAQLFF. The DNA for the CDR3 is TGCGCCTGTGACACTGGGGGATACTTGACAGCACAACTCTTCTTT.

This clone rates as medium-sized. The V and J genes are TRDV2 and TRDJ3, with 13 positions matching TRDD3. There are 19 residues in the CDR3. Germline CDR1 is GEAIGNYY and CDR2 is EKD. Trimming took 3 bases from V and 0 from J; bases not matched to a gene: 4. CDR3 region: CACDFHWGIRSWDTRQMFF. The CDR3 bases are TGTGCCTGTGACTTCCACTGGGGGATACGCTCCTGGGACACCCGACAGATGTTTTTC.

This clone appeared a few times. For this DNA, TCRdb reports the protein of a much larger clone, which diverges at residue 10, most likely from a read error; the protein presented here is translated directly from the DNA. The chain couples TRDV2 to TRDJ1; 11 bases are shared with TRDD3. This CDR3 is 15 amino acids long. The germline V gene has CDR1 GEAIGNYY and CDR2 EKD. Trimming removed 0 bases from V and 4 bases from J; junction bases left unmatched: 3. CDR3 bases: TGTGCCTGTGACACCTGGGGGATACGCGTCGATAAACTCATCTTT. This codes for CACDTWGIRVDKLIF.

This clone has just a few counts. The TCRdb record carries a much larger clone's protein, which differs from this DNA's translation at residue 3; a read error is the likely cause, and the protein listed here is the DNA translation. This chain joins TRDV2 and TRDJ3; TRDD3 aligns across 12 bases. This CDR3 contains 18 residues. The V gene's germline CDR1 is GEAIGNYY and CDR2 EKD. The CDR3 coding sequence is TGTGCCCGTGACATACTGGGGGATACCTCCTGGGACACCCGACAGATGTTTTTC. It is translated as CARDILGDTSWDTRQMFF.

In its sample, this clone was seen a few times. This DNA translates differently at residue 16 from the TCRdb protein, which is that of a much larger clone; a read error is likely, and the protein shown is the DNA's own translation. The CDR3 spells CACDTGDPRSWDTRQVFF. The CDR3, as DNA: TGTGCCTGTGACACCGGGGACCCCCGCTCCTGGGACACCCGACAGGTGTTTTTC. This chain links TRDV2 with TRDJ3, with D perhaps TRDD3 (5 bases). Germline CDR1 and CDR2: GEAIGNYY and EKD. This CDR3 contains 18 residues.

This clone was recorded a few times. TCRdb assigns this DNA the protein of a much larger clone, which departs from its translation at residue 12; this likely reflects a read error, and the protein shown comes from translating the DNA. CDR3 DNA sequence: TGTGCCTGTGATCCCAGCTGGGGGAGCTCCTGGGGCACCCGACAGATGTTTTTC. Its translation is CACDPSWGSSWGTRQMFF. V gene TRDV2 combines with J gene TRDJ3, with 8 positions matching TRDD3. This CDR3 has 18 residues. Germline CDR1 GEAIGNYY, CDR2 EKD.

Concerning this clone itself: The TCRdb protein, from a much larger clone, departs from this DNA's translation at residue 9, likely by read error; the protein shown derives from the DNA. V is TRDV2 and J is TRDJ3; D is unresolved. The germline V gene encodes CDR1 GEAIGNYY and CDR2 EKD. Trimming cost V 0 bases and J 0 bases, with 11 bases left between them. The CDR3 contains 18 residues. The DNA of the CDR3 is TGTGCCTGTGACACCGGTACTTACCCCTCCTGGGACACCCGACAGATGTTTTTC. Amino acid sequence: CACDTGTYPSWDTRQMFF.

This clone came up a few times. This DNA's translation and the protein TCRdb lists, from a much larger clone, do not match at residue 6, likely due to a read error; the protein shown is translated from the DNA. V usage is TRDV2 and J usage is TRDJ2; possible D gene TRDD3, 6 bases. CDR1 and CDR2 (germline): GEAIGNYY, EKD. Trimming stripped 0 bases from V and 3 bases from J, with 10 bases between. The CDR3 is 15 residues long. CDR3 region: CACDTAGDLTAQLFF. CDR3 nucleotides: TGTGCCTGTGACACCGCGGGGGACCTGACAGCACAACTCTTCTTT.

This clone was seen more than once but under ten times. This clone may be a read error of a much larger clone one base away. Other DNA variants within this sample encode the same CDR3. V and J are TRDV2 and TRDJ3; perhaps D is TRDD2 or TRDD3 (5 bases each). Germline CDR1 reads GEAIGNYY; CDR2 reads EKD. Trimming removed 7 bases from V and 0 bases from J, with 18 bases in between. The CDR3 covers 18 residues. The CDR3, as DNA: TGTGCCTGCGATTCCTTACTGGTGAGCTCCTGGGACACCCGACAGATGTTTTTC. This gives the protein CACDSLLVSSWDTRQMFF.

This clone was seen a few times. Just one base apart from a much larger clone, this may be a read error. Different DNA sequences within this sample yield the same CDR3. The chain carries TRDV2 and TRDJ3; 12 nucleotides match TRDD3. This CDR3 region has 21 residues. Trimming removed 7 bases from V and 2 bases from J; junction bases left unmatched: 17. CDR1 and CDR2 (germline): GEAIGNYY, EKD. DNA for the CDR3: TGTGCCTGCGATCTCCCCCGCGACTGGGGGATACTCACCTGGGACACCCGACAGATGTTTTTC. Translated, it gives CACDLPRDWGILTWDTRQMFF.

This clone has a handful of counts. Translating this DNA gives a protein that differs at residue 3 from the TCRdb one, which belongs to a much larger clone; a read error is likely, and the protein shown is this translation. The chain links TRDV2 to TRDJ3, with 9 bases identical to TRDD3. This CDR3 is 20 amino acids long. The germline CDR1 and CDR2 sequences are GEAIGNYY and EKD. The CDR3 sequence is CARDTLLGETSSWDTRQMFF. The CDR3 coding sequence is TGTGCCCGTGACACGCTACTGGGGGAGACGAGCTCCTGGGACACCCGACAGATGTTTTTC.